A selection of T cell receptor beta chains follows, all from one sample in a study of human T cells and chemical hapten exposure. TCRdb recomputed calls from the RACE reads with MiXCR, one row per CDR3 protein. The table includes about 340,000 distinct CDR3 sequences, around 7% detected once. Material: whole blood, obtained in connection with sensitization to the hapten diphenylcyclopropenone (DPC). These receptors were taken from a woman younger than 30 with alopecia areata. Some clones in this sample may be carry-over from other donors' samples. CDR3s include the opening cysteine and the closing phenylalanine or tryptophan. Each record gives: V gene, clone size, D gene, J gene, CDR3 protein, CDR3 DNA. D genes are given only for firm matches. Part of the rows lack a size; the others show once, few, many or a class for expanded clones.

TRBV18	NA	NA	TRBJ2-4	CASSPLIRDLGKNIQYF	TGTGCCAGCTCACCACTAATCAGGGATTTGGGCAAAAACATTCAGTACTTC
TRBV3-1	many	TRBD2	TRBJ2-4	CASSQGSSGAKNIQYF	TGTGCCAGCAGCCAAGGTTCTAGCGGGGCTAAAAACATTCAGTACTTC
TRBV28	NA	TRBD1	TRBJ2-3	CASSLLAQGADTQYF	TGTGCCAGCAGTTTATTGGCACAGGGGGCAGATACGCAGTATTTT
TRBV6-2/TRBV6-3	many	TRBD1	TRBJ1-1	CASRPYDRGPEAFF	TGTGCCAGCAGACCGTACGACAGGGGCCCTGAAGCTTTCTTT
TRBV29-1	few	NA	TRBJ2-3	CSARGAGTGTDTQYF	TGCAGCGCCCGGGGTGCAGGGACCGGCACAGATACGCAGTATTTT
TRBV9	few	TRBD2	TRBJ2-3	CASSISGADTQYF	TGTGCCAGCAGCATTAGCGGGGCAGATACGCAGTATTTT
TRBV2	few	NA	TRBJ1-3	CASIGEDSGNTIYF	TGTGCCAGCATCGGGGAGGACTCTGGAAACACCATATATTTT
TRBV18	few	NA	TRBJ2-3	CASSPSMQKLGDTQYF	TGTGCCAGCTCACCTTCGATGCAGAAACTAGGAGATACGCAGTATTTT
TRBV12-3/TRBV12-4	few	NA	TRBJ1-5	CASSWTLNQPQHF	TGTGCCAGCAGCTGGACCCTAAATCAGCCCCAGCATTTT
TRBV5-1	many	TRBD1	TRBJ2-7	CASSIGTGGTSYEQYF	TGCGCCAGCAGCATTGGGACAGGGGGCACCAGCTACGAGCAGTACTTC
TRBV5-1	few	NA	TRBJ1-6	CASSLNAGLDSPLHF	TGCGCCAGCAGCTTGAATGCAGGGCTGGATTCACCCCTCCACTTT
TRBV10-3	few	NA	TRBJ2-5	CAISGQGKETQYF	TGTGCCATCAGTGGGCAGGGGAAAGAGACCCAGTACTTC
TRBV12-3/TRBV12-4	many	TRBD2	TRBJ2-3	CASSFGGGVTDTQYF	TGTGCCAGCAGTTTTGGCGGGGGTGTCACAGATACGCAGTATTTT
TRBV7-3	few	TRBD2	TRBJ2-3	CASSLSRGVGTDTQYF	TGTGCCAGCAGCTTATCTCGGGGGGTCGGCACAGATACGCAGTATTTT
TRBV28	many	NA	TRBJ2-7	CASSLTSAYEQYF	TGTGCCAGCAGTTTGACCAGTGCATACGAGCAGTACTTC
TRBV5-6	NA	NA	TRBJ1-5	CASSWDGRNQPQHF	TGTGCCAGCAGCTGGGACGGACGGAATCAGCCCCAGCATTTT
TRBV29-1	many	TRBD1	TRBJ1-1	CSGRTGGTEAFF	TGCAGCGGGAGGACAGGGGGCACTGAAGCTTTCTTT
TRBV5-1	few	NA	TRBJ2-3	CASSSPGPGLIQYF	TGCGCCAGCAGCTCACCGGGCCCCGGACTTATACAGTATTTT
TRBV12-5	few	NA	TRBJ1-1	CASGSDWNTEAFF	TGTGCTAGTGGAAGTGATTGGAACACTGAAGCTTTCTTT
TRBV20-1	NA	TRBD1	TRBJ1-5	CSAGGQGIQPQHF	TGCAGTGCTGGGGGACAGGGGATTCAGCCCCAGCATTTT
TRBV5-1	few	NA	TRBJ1-3	CASSLGDGRPDGDTIYF	TGCGCCAGCAGCTTGGGAGACGGTCGGCCGGATGGGGACACCATATATTTT
TRBV12-3/TRBV12-4	many	NA	TRBJ1-2	CASSFGVGNYGYTF	TGTGCCAGCAGTTTCGGGGTGGGGAACTATGGCTACACCTTC
TRBV12-5	many	TRBD1	TRBJ2-1	CASGSRDSYNEQFF	TGTGCTAGTGGTAGCCGGGACAGCTACAATGAGCAGTTCTTC
TRBV7-2	NA	TRBD2	TRBJ2-3	CASSSITGGFTDTQYF	TGTGCCAGCAGCTCCATCACGGGAGGATTCACAGATACGCAGTATTTT
TRBV29-1	NA	NA	TRBJ1-1	CSVQWDQVSAFF	TGCAGCGTCCAATGGGACCAAGTGTCGGCTTTCTTT
TRBV10-3	many	NA	TRBJ1-2	CAIRPSLAPDPYGYTF	TGTGCCATCAGGCCCAGTTTGGCCCCTGACCCCTATGGCTACACCTTC
TRBV7-9	many	NA	TRBJ2-3	CASSLGSRRRSHTDTQYF	TGTGCCAGCAGCTTAGGTAGCAGGCGCAGAAGTCACACAGATACGCAGTATTTT
TRBV5-4	NA	TRBD1	TRBJ2-7	CASSSTGTGGWYEQYF	TGTGCCAGCAGCTCCACCGGGACAGGGGGCTGGTACGAGCAGTACTTC
TRBV25-1	NA	NA	TRBJ1-4	CASSDVAVTTTNEKLFF	TGTGCCAGCAGTGACGTGGCCGTTACTACAACTAATGAAAAACTGTTTTTT
TRBV20-1	few	NA	TRBJ1-2	CSATDSYYGYTF	TGCAGTGCTACGGACAGCTATTATGGCTACACCTTC
TRBV20-1	few	TRBD1	TRBJ1-5	CSAPRDRADQPQHF	TGCAGTGCTCCACGGGACAGGGCGGATCAGCCCCAGCATTTT
TRBV6-5	NA	NA	TRBJ1-6	CASSYGQTYNSPLHF	TGTGCCAGCAGTTACGGGCAGACCTATAATTCACCCCTCCACTTT
TRBV20-1	many	TRBD1	TRBJ1-5	CSARLPDRENQPQHF	TGCAGTGCTAGACTACCCGACAGGGAAAATCAGCCCCAGCATTTT
TRBV20-1	many	NA	TRBJ1-1	CSVAGRANTEAFF	TGCAGTGTGGCGGGACGGGCGAACACTGAAGCTTTCTTT
TRBV12-3/TRBV12-4	NA	TRBD1	TRBJ1-4	CASSSPGQVYEKLFF	TGTGCCAGCAGCTCCCCCGGACAGGTTTACGAAAAACTGTTTTTT
TRBV5-6	few	NA	TRBJ1-2	CASSQSYGYTF	TGTGCCAGCAGCCAATCCTATGGCTACACCTTC
TRBV7-2	few	NA	TRBJ1-2	CASSLTDRISGYGYTF	TGTGCCAGCAGTTTAACCGACAGGATTTCCGGGTATGGCTACACCTTC
TRBV6-6	few	NA	TRBJ1-5	CASSYVGSDSNQPQHF	TGTGCCAGCAGTTATGTTGGCAGCGATAGCAATCAGCCCCAGCATTTT
TRBV5-4	NA	TRBD1	TRBJ1-4	CASSFTGGSNEKLFF	TGTGCCAGCAGCTTCACAGGGGGCTCCAATGAAAAACTGTTTTTT
TRBV15	NA	NA	TRBJ1-2	CATSRDGSHRGYTF	TGTGCCACCAGCAGAGATGGGTCGCATCGAGGCTACACCTTC
TRBV5-1	NA	TRBD1	TRBJ1-1	CASSPAGTGAVAFF	TGCGCCAGCAGCCCAGCCGGGACAGGTGCCGTAGCTTTCTTT